Sequencing of this T cell receptor (beta chain) was carried out in a study of cytomegalovirus exposure and HLA in healthy donors. 13 Jbeta primers and 60 Vbeta primers were used for the PCR. Measured with immunoSEQ multiplex PCR; TCRdb has only the in-frame clones, and not every one. The sample carries around 75,000 clones, around 78% recorded once. Germline V gene sequence: CDR1 SGHVS, CDR2 FNYEAQ. This CDR3 spans 14 amino acids. Trimming pared 2 bases from V and 2 bases from J, leaving 9 bases between. The source is a man aged 35-49 years in good health and CMV-seronegative. The V call is TRBV7-6, the J call TRBJ1-2, with D unresolved. The sample taken for sequencing was PBMCs. CDR3 coding DNA: TGTGCCAGCAGCTTAAACAGCTTCAACTATGGCTACACCTTC. Translated, it gives CASSLNSFNYGYTF.